The 31 T cell receptor beta chains below come from one sample, sequenced in a study of T cells in Graves' hyperthyroidism and ophthalmopathy. The CDR3 regions of TCR beta were amplified from RNA transcripts. HTBI primers were the set used in a first-round RT-PCR of the TCR CDR3. Using its own MiXCR run on the multiplex PCR reads, TCRdb lists one record per CDR3 protein. The sample consists of around 300,000 distinct CDR3 sequences, approximately 14% of them appearing once. The sequencing input was blood. The source is a woman in her 40s with Graves' hyperthyroidism.

There are many counts of this clonotype. The chain couples TRBV19 to TRBJ1-1; D remains unclear. V gave up 1 base and J gave up 1 base, with 7 bases separating them. This CDR3 has 14 amino acids. CDR1 is LNHDA and CDR2 is SQIVND in the germline V gene (reference sequence). This CDR3 reads CASSIAGSNTEAFF. CDR3 in DNA: TGTGCCAGTAGTATAGCTGGGTCGAACACTGAAGCTTTCTTT.

In this sample, this clonotype turned up once. The rearrangement uses TRBV2 and TRBJ2-7, with 8 nucleotides matching TRBD2. With V trimmed by 4 bases and J by 0 bases, 8 bases remained unmatched. CDR3 size: 16 residues. The germline CDR1 and CDR2 sequences are SNHLY and FYNNEI. The CDR3 is CASSVSGGRSSYEQYF. The DNA of the CDR3 is TGTGCCAGCAGTGTCAGTGGCGGGAGGAGCTCCTACGAGCAGTACTTC.

This clonotype has ten or more counts. V usage is TRBV12-3 or TRBV12-4 and J usage is TRBJ1-6; no reliable D call. The CDR3 is 12 residues long. V lost 3 bases to trimming and J lost 14 bases, with 11 bases between them. CDR3 nucleotides: TGTGCCAGCAGTTTTCAAACCCAGGCCCTCCACTTT. Protein product: CASSFQTQALHF.

This clonotype was seen many times. This chain links TRBV2 with TRBJ2-2, with unresolved D. Trimming removed 9 bases from V and 0 bases from J, with 5 bases in between. The CDR3 covers 12 residues. Germline values: CDR1 SNHLY, CDR2 FYNNEI. The CDR3 nucleotides are TGTGCCAGTACGCCGAACACCGGGGAGCTGTTTTTT. This encodes CASTPNTGELFF.

In its sample, this clonotype was seen many times. The chain employs TRBV7-2 and TRBJ2-3; D is undetermined. V lost 1 base to trimming and J lost 2 bases, with 13 bases between them. CDR3 length equals 16 residues. Germline CDR1 and CDR2: SGHTA and FQGNSA. The CDR3 sequence is CASSLVARSPTDTQYF. The CDR3 region has the DNA TGTGCCAGCAGCTTAGTGGCTAGGTCACCCACAGATACGCAGTATTTT.

This chain connects TRBV19 to TRBJ2-1; 8 bases agree with TRBD2. This CDR3 comprises 13 residues. Germline lookup yields CDR1 LNHDA and CDR2 SQIVND (reference sequence). With 5 bases clipped from V and 8 bases from J, the junction kept 5 bases outside the gene matches. Here the CDR3 DNA reads TGTGCCAGTAGTTTCCTCGGGGGGGATGAGCAGTTCTTC. It encodes CASSFLGGDEQFF.

This clonotype came up a few times. The chain has TRBV14 and TRBJ1-1, with TRBD1 identical over 8 bases. The CDR3 runs to 15 residues. The germline CDR1 and CDR2 sequences are SGHDN and FVKESK. The junction had 8 bases not matched to a gene; V was cut back by 4 bases and J by 4 bases. Here the CDR3 reads CASSRTGRRLTEAFF. As DNA, the CDR3 is TGTGCCAGCAGCCGGACAGGGCGGAGGCTCACTGAAGCTTTCTTT.

This clonotype was recorded many times. This chain connects TRBV5-1 to TRBJ2-1; 10 nucleotides align to TRBD2. The CDR3 runs to 15 residues. CDR1 SGHRS and CDR2 YFSETQ come from the germline V gene. The ends lost 0 bases at V and 4 bases at J; junction bases unmatched: 1. CDR3 region: CASSLELAGYNEQFF. DNA for the CDR3: TGCGCCAGCAGCTTGGAACTAGCGGGGTACAATGAGCAGTTCTTC.

J is TRBJ2-2 and V is TRBV5-1, with D perhaps TRBD1 (6 bases). Trimming removed 2 bases from V and 5 bases from J, with 10 bases in between. The germline CDR1 and CDR2 sequences are SGHRS and YFSETQ. CDR3 length: 14 amino acids. CDR3 sequence: CASSFSQGTGELFF. CDR3 nucleotides: TGCGCCAGCAGCTTCTCCCAGGGGACCGGGGAGCTGTTTTTT.

Many counts were recorded for this clonotype. This chain connects TRBV29-1 to TRBJ1-1, with D uncertain. This CDR3 spans 12 amino acids. Trimming cost V 5 bases and J 0 bases, with 7 bases left between them. CDR1 is SQVTM, CDR2 ANQGSEA, per germline. The CDR3: CSVQHLNTEAFF. The CDR3, as DNA: TGCAGCGTTCAGCATCTGAACACTGAAGCTTTCTTT.

The rearrangement joins TRBV7-9 to TRBJ2-7; D may be TRBD1 or TRBD2 (5 bases each). V gave up 11 bases and J gave up 0 bases, with 26 bases separating them. The CDR3 is made up of 17 amino acids. Germline values: CDR1 SEHNR, CDR2 FQNEAQ (reference sequence). CDR3 in amino acids: CAGTTDPPAAPSYEQYF. The CDR3 region has the DNA TGTGCCGGCACGACAGATCCCCCAGCGGCTCCCTCCTACGAGCAGTACTTC.

This clonotype has a count of ten or more. The chain joins TRBV28 to TRBJ1-1, with D unresolved. CDR3 length: 13 amino acids. Germline CDR1 MDHEN, CDR2 SYDVKM. Trimming took off 3 bases at V and 1 base at J, with 6 bases between the two ends. CDR3 bases: TGTGCCAGCAGTTTCAATCGGAACACTGAAGCTTTCTTT. It yields the protein CASSFNRNTEAFF. The complete variable domain, with remaining parts taken from reference TRBV28 and TRBJ1-1, reads DVKVTQSSRYLVKRTGEKVFLECVQDMDHENMFWYRQDPGLGLRLIYFSYDVKMKEKGDIPEGYSVSREKKERFSLILESASTNQTSMYLCASSFNRNTEAFFGQGTRLTVV.

This clonotype came up many times. DNA of the CDR3: TGTGCCAGCAGCCCCGGGACTAGCGGGAGAGGATCCGGGGAGCTGTTTTTT. Translation: CASSPGTSGRGSGELFF. This chain links TRBV12-3 or TRBV12-4 with TRBJ2-2, with 14 bases fitting TRBD2. The V gene end was trimmed by 6 bases and the J gene end by 6 bases; junction bases not matched to a gene: 9. The CDR3 extends over 17 amino acids.

The table lists this clonotype with a few counts. The chain uses TRBV7-3 and TRBJ2-1; TRBD2 is a possible D gene (7 bases). Germline CDR1 is SGHTA and CDR2 is FQGTGA. The CDR3 spans 17 residues. Trimming took off 1 base at V and 7 bases at J, with 20 bases between the two ends. CDR3 DNA: TGTGCCAGCAGCTTAAGTGGGGGGGCTAGGACTAGGAATGAGCAGTTCTTC. It codes for CASSLSGGARTRNEQFF.

This clonotype was observed a few times. The V call is TRBV18, the J call TRBJ2-2; D may be TRBD2 (6 bases). CDR3 length equals 16 residues. Trimming left V 0 bases short and J 5 bases short, with 13 bases between. CDR1 KGHSH and CDR2 LQKENI come from the germline V gene. CDR3 sequence (DNA): TGTGCCAGCTCACCACCGGAGACTAGACGAACCGGGGAGCTGTTTTTT. The encoded protein is CASSPPETRRTGELFF.

The chain has TRBV19 and TRBJ2-4; TRBD1 aligns across 9 bases. CDR3 length equals 14 residues. Trimming cost V 4 bases and J 11 bases; bases outside gene matches: 9. Germline values: CDR1 LNHDA, CDR2 SQIVND (reference sequence). CDR3 bases: TGTGCCAGTAGTACAGGGACAGGGTGGCGGGTTCAGTACTTC. It yields the protein CASSTGTGWRVQYF.

This clonotype was counted ten times or more. The V gene is TRBV29-1, the J gene TRBJ2-1, with D uncertain. The CDR3 extends over 10 amino acids. From germline, CDR1 is SQVTM and CDR2 ANQGSEA. The ends were cut back, 4 bases at V and 6 bases at J, with 4 bases in the middle. The CDR3 region is CSVGSNEQFF. The CDR3 region has the DNA TGCAGCGTTGGGAGCAATGAGCAGTTCTTC.

As regards this clonotype: Sequence at one end of the junction differs from germline and may be a read error. The chain recombines TRBV12-3 or TRBV12-4 with TRBJ1-1; TRBD1 aligns across 10 bases. The CDR3 sequence is 15 residues long. This CDR3 is CPSSKPGQGDTEAFF. The CDR3 DNA reads as TGTCCCAGCAGCAAACCCGGACAGGGGGATACCGAAGCCTTCTTT.

This clonotype was counted many times. V and J are TRBV27 and TRBJ2-2, with 8 bases identical to TRBD2. Losses at the gene ends were 9 bases for V and 0 bases for J; bases not matched to a gene: 3. CDR3 length: 14 residues. Germline V lookup: CDR1 MNHEY, CDR2 SMNVEV (reference sequence). The CDR3 spells CARVAGPNTGELFF. CDR3 DNA: TGTGCCAGGGTAGCGGGACCGAACACCGGGGAGCTGTTTTTT.

The rearrangement links TRBV29-1 to TRBJ2-3; 12 nucleotides match TRBD1. The CDR3 loop spans 16 amino acids. Germline V gene data show CDR1 as SQVTM and CDR2 as ANQGSEA. Unmatched junction bases numbered 5, after V lost 1 base and J lost 3 bases. CDR3 nucleotide sequence: TGCAGCGTTGAAGGGGGGACAGGGGGCTGGACAGATACGCAGTATTTT. This sequence encodes CSVEGGTGGWTDTQYF.

There are a few counts of this clonotype. The chain is built from TRBV27 and TRBJ2-7; weak D call: TRBD1 (6 bases). Per the germline V gene, CDR1 is MNHEY and CDR2 is SMNVEV (reference sequence). V was shortened by 2 bases and J by 5 bases, with 19 bases between the two germline ends. The CDR3 consists of 16 residues. Here the CDR3 reads CASSLGGDLYTDEQYF. DNA of the CDR3: TGTGCCAGCAGTTTAGGGGGCGACCTGTACACCGACGAGCAGTACTTC.

This clonotype was seen at least ten times. The chain employs TRBV6-2 or TRBV6-3 and TRBJ2-5, with 7 bases identical to TRBD1. This CDR3 spans 13 amino acids. Trimming removed 7 bases from V and 4 bases from J; junction bases left unmatched: 6. Germline CDR1 is MNHEY and CDR2 is SVGEGT. As DNA, the CDR3 is TGTGCCAGCAAGAGATCAGGGGGAGAGACCCAGTACTTC. As protein: CASKRSGGETQYF.

This clonotype was recorded at least ten times. This chain connects TRBV20-1 to TRBJ2-1, with 7 bases matching TRBD1. The length of the CDR3 is 12 residues. Germline trimming cut 0 bases from V and 14 bases from J; bases unmatched to any gene: 7. In germline, CDR1 is DFQATT, CDR2 SNEGSKA (reference sequence). The CDR3 DNA reads as TGCAGTGCTAGAGAAGGGACAGCGCATGAGTTCTTC. It translates to CSAREGTAHEFF.

This clonotype was observed a few times. This chain connects TRBV7-8 to TRBJ1-4, with TRBD1 matching 9 bases. Germline trimming cut 5 bases from V and 6 bases from J; bases unmatched to any gene: 7. The CDR3 is made up of 15 amino acids. Germline V gene lookup returns CDR1 SGHVS and CDR2 FQNEAQ. The CDR3 region is CASSPYRGRDEKLFF. The DNA of the CDR3 is TGTGCCAGCAGCCCCTACAGGGGGCGGGATGAAAAACTGTTTTTT.

This clonotype was detected ten times or more. The chain recombines TRBV6-1 with TRBJ1-2; D gene uncertain. This CDR3 spans 11 amino acids. The ends were cut back, 6 bases at V and 7 bases at J, with 9 bases in the middle. From germline, CDR1 is MNHNS and CDR2 SASEGT. CDR3 sequence: CASRFGAGYTF. The CDR3 coding sequence is TGTGCCAGCAGGTTCGGAGCTGGCTACACCTTC.

This clonotype was counted ten times or more. J is TRBJ2-7 and V is TRBV27; TRBD2 is a possible D gene (6 bases). The V end was cut by 6 bases, the J end by 0 bases, with 12 bases between. Germline-derived CDR1 and CDR2 are MNHEY and SMNVEV (reference sequence). CDR3 size: 14 residues. CDR3: CASSRGGHSYEQYF. The CDR3 bases are TGTGCCAGCAGCCGGGGAGGCCACTCCTACGAGCAGTACTTC.

This clonotype was recorded a few times. The chain links TRBV19 to TRBJ2-1, with D maybe TRBD1 (6 bases). Trimming left V 5 bases short and J 4 bases short, with 12 bases between. The CDR3 length is 14 residues. CDR1 and CDR2 (germline): LNHDA, SQIVND (reference sequence). The CDR3 spells CASSGAGAYNEQFF. The CDR3 coding sequence is TGTGCCAGTAGTGGGGCAGGGGCTTACAATGAGCAGTTCTTC.

This clonotype appeared a few times. V gene TRBV29-1 combines with J gene TRBJ2-1; TRBD2 is a possible D gene (6 bases). CDR3 length equals 14 residues. V was shortened by 4 bases and J by 7 bases, with 17 bases between the two germline ends. Germline V gene lookup returns CDR1 SQVTM and CDR2 ANQGSEA. The CDR3 DNA sequence: TGCAGCGTTGTCCAGGCTCTAGCGATAAATGAGCAGTTCTTC. It yields the protein CSVVQALAINEQFF.

At least ten counts were recorded for this clonotype. V gene TRBV20-1 combines with J gene TRBJ1-3; D is unresolved. The CDR3 loop spans 13 amino acids. Germline lookup yields CDR1 DFQATT and CDR2 SNEGSKA (reference sequence). Trimming left V 5 bases short and J 0 bases short, with 8 bases between. For the CDR3, the DNA is TGCAGTGCTCTGGAGTACTCTGGAAACACCATATATTTT. Translated, it gives CSALEYSGNTIYF.

The chain has TRBV7-2 and TRBJ2-1; 7 bases agree with TRBD2. The CDR3 totals 14 residues. The germline CDR1 and CDR2 sequences are SGHTA and FQGNSA. The V segment lost 3 bases and the J segment 7 bases; nucleotides outside the gene matches: 6. In nucleotides, the CDR3 is TGTGCCAGCAGCTTCGGACTAGTGGGGAATGAGCAGTTCTTC. Its protein product is CASSFGLVGNEQFF.

This clonotype was recorded at least ten times. The chain combines TRBV12-3 or TRBV12-4 with TRBJ2-7; the match to TRBD2 covers 13 bases. V shed 2 bases, J shed 0 bases, and the junction held 16 bases outside the gene matches. CDR3 length: 21 residues. CDR3 region: CASSLKGRGAGLAGSSYEQYF. The CDR3 nucleotides are TGTGCCAGCAGTTTAAAGGGAAGGGGTGCGGGACTAGCGGGAAGCTCCTACGAGCAGTACTTC.